Presented here are 19 T cell receptor beta chains from one specimen sequenced in a study of T cells in Graves' hyperthyroidism and ophthalmopathy. Using RNA transcripts as the source, TCR beta CDR3 regions were amplified. With the HTBI primer set, the TCR CDR3 went through a first round of RT-PCR. MiXCR, applied by TCRdb to the multiplex PCR reads, yields one record per CDR3 protein. This table has roughly 300,000 distinct CDR3 sequences, less than 30% appearing once. The sequencing input was blood. These receptors came from a man aged 35 to 55 with Graves' hyperthyroidism that later progressed to Graves' ophthalmopathy.

This clonotype was found many times. V is TRBV2 and J is TRBJ2-3; 11 bases line up with TRBD2. Per germline, CDR1 SNHLY and CDR2 FYNNEI. The CDR3 has 14 residues. J was trimmed by 5 bases and V by 6 bases; bases with no gene match: 4. The CDR3 spells CASRAGTSGDTQYF. In DNA, the CDR3 is TGTGCCAGCAGAGCCGGGACTAGCGGAGATACGCAGTATTTT.

V is TRBV3-1 and J is TRBJ2-7; D ambiguous. CDR3 size: 15 residues. The germline V gene has CDR1 LGHDT and CDR2 YNNKEL (reference sequence). V was trimmed by 3 bases and J by 9 bases, leaving 21 bases between them. CDR3 loop: CASSHQLQRSTAQYF. The CDR3 DNA reads as TGTGCCAGCAGCCATCAATTACAGAGATCAACCGCGCAGTACTTC.

J is TRBJ1-1 and V is TRBV6-2 or TRBV6-3; TRBD1 agrees at 7 bases. CDR1 is MNHEY, CDR2 SVGEGT, per germline. CDR3 length: 12 residues. With 2 bases clipped from V and 8 bases from J, the junction kept 2 bases outside the gene matches. The DNA of the CDR3 is TGTGCCAGCAGTTACCTGACAGGGGAAGCTTTCTTT. It specifies CASSYLTGEAFF.

The chain combines TRBV12-3 or TRBV12-4 with TRBJ1-1, with 7 bases that match TRBD1. The junction had 9 bases not matched to a gene; V was cut back by 4 bases and J by 10 bases. The CDR3 runs to 13 residues. The CDR3: CASSSETGLRAFF. The CDR3, as DNA: TGTGCCAGCAGTTCGGAGACAGGGTTACGAGCTTTCTTT.

The sample holds many counts of this clonotype. Possible read error: a much larger clone is one base away. The chain links TRBV29-1 to TRBJ2-2; D gene unclear. Germline values: CDR1 SQVTM, CDR2 ANQGSEA. There are 11 residues in the CDR3. V lost 5 bases and J 7 bases, leaving 8 bases between the germline ends. CDR3 sequence: CSVSAVGELFF. CDR3 DNA: TGCAGCGTTAGCGCGGTCGGGGAGCTGTTTTTT.

In this sample, this clonotype turned up many times. The V gene is TRBV6-1, the J gene TRBJ2-6; perhaps TRBD1 as D (5 bases). Trimming removed 6 bases at V and 0 bases at J, with 12 bases between. The CDR3 length is 16 residues. CDR1 and CDR2 from the germline V gene are MNHNS and SASEGT. The CDR3: CASRQRQSSGANVLTF. The DNA of the CDR3 is TGTGCCAGCAGACAGAGACAGAGCTCTGGGGCCAACGTCCTGACTTTC.

The CDR3 sequence is CASSYSTGGTNYGYTF. In DNA form, the CDR3 reads TGTGCCAGCAGTTACTCCACAGGGGGAACTAACTATGGCTACACCTTC. This sequence joins TRBV6-5 and TRBJ1-2, with TRBD1 identical over 8 bases. Trimming at V came to 0 bases and at J to 0 bases, leaving 3 bases not matched to a gene. The germline V gene has CDR1 MNHEY and CDR2 SVGAGI. The CDR3 is 16 amino acids.

This clonotype was counted ten times or more. The rearrangement uses TRBV20-1 and TRBJ2-7, with 7 bases that match TRBD2. The CDR3 has 14 amino acids. Germline loops: CDR1 DFQATT, CDR2 SNEGSKA (reference sequence). V was pared by 2 bases and J by 4 bases, with 8 bases of the junction left unmatched. CDR3 amino acids: CSARSIQRGYEQYF. The CDR3, as DNA: TGCAGTGCTAGATCGATCCAGCGGGGTTACGAGCAGTACTTC.

The J gene is TRBJ1-1, the V gene TRBV6-1; D is ambiguous. In germline, CDR1 is MNHNS, CDR2 SASEGT. This CDR3 contains 16 residues. The V gene lost 2 bases and the J gene lost 0 bases, with 13 bases spanning the gap. The CDR3 here is CASSEPPRALNTEAFF. As DNA, the CDR3 is TGTGCCAGCAGTGAACCCCCGAGAGCTCTGAACACTGAAGCTTTCTTT.

The chain joins TRBV28 to TRBJ1-1; TRBD1 matches at 8 bases. The CDR3 length is 14 residues. Trimming cost V 8 bases and J 5 bases; bases outside gene matches: 10. The germline V gene encodes CDR1 MDHEN and CDR2 SYDVKM. In nucleotides, the CDR3 is TGTGCCAGCTACGCCCAGGGGGCGCGGACTGAAGCTTTCTTT. Translating it yields CASYAQGARTEAFF.

This clonotype was found many times. The chain links TRBV7-2 to TRBJ2-2; 7 positions match TRBD1. This CDR3 spans 15 amino acids. Unmatched junction bases numbered 5, after V lost 6 bases and J lost 1 base. From germline, CDR1 is SGHTA and CDR2 FQGNSA. CDR3 loop: CASRPRDRNTGELFF. CDR3 in DNA: TGTGCCAGCAGACCCCGGGACAGGAACACCGGGGAGCTGTTTTTT.

This clonotype was counted ten times or more. The gene calls are TRBV4-1 and TRBJ2-5; tentative D call: TRBD2 (5 bases). Trimming left V 1 base short and J 4 bases short, with 19 bases between. The CDR3 extends over 17 amino acids. The germline gives CDR1 MGHRA, CDR2 YSYEKL. CDR3 region: CASSQALGRGLGETQYF. In nucleotides, the CDR3 is TGCGCCAGCAGCCAAGCCCTAGGGAGAGGGTTAGGAGAGACCCAGTACTTC.

The rearrangement joins TRBV12-3 or TRBV12-4 to TRBJ2-4; a possible D gene is TRBD2 (6 bases). The ends were cut back, 3 bases at V and 7 bases at J, with 10 bases in the middle. The CDR3 is 13 residues long. For the CDR3, the DNA is TGTGCCAGCAGTTTGCGGGGTCCCAACATTCAGTACTTC. Protein sequence: CASSLRGPNIQYF.

This clonotype was counted ten times or more. V is TRBV12-3 or TRBV12-4 and J is TRBJ1-5, with D uncertain. CDR3 length: 14 amino acids. The V gene lost 6 bases and the J gene lost 0 bases, with 9 bases spanning the gap. The CDR3 loop reads CASSYRYSNQPQHF. In DNA form, the CDR3 reads TGTGCCAGCAGCTACAGATATAGCAATCAGCCCCAGCATTTT.

Ten or more counts support this clonotype. This chain links TRBV28 with TRBJ2-5; TRBD1 matches at 9 bases. The CDR3 is made up of 14 amino acids. The V gene end was trimmed by 3 bases and the J gene end by 4 bases; junction bases not matched to a gene: 3. Germline CDR1 reads MDHEN; CDR2 reads SYDVKM. The CDR3 is CASSFGDRVETQYF. In DNA form, the CDR3 reads TGTGCCAGCAGTTTTGGGGACAGGGTAGAGACCCAGTACTTC.

This clonotype was found many times. The J gene is TRBJ2-7, the V gene TRBV6-2 or TRBV6-3; 14 nucleotides align to TRBD2. Trimming cost V 5 bases and J 0 bases; bases outside gene matches: 9. CDR3 length: 18 amino acids. CDR1 and CDR2 from the germline V gene are MNHEY and SVGEGT. CDR3 sequence reads: CASSLRGLAGANSYEQYF. The CDR3 nucleotides are TGTGCCAGCAGTCTACGGGGACTAGCGGGAGCGAACTCCTACGAGCAGTACTTC.

This clonotype was picked up many times. The rearrangement uses TRBV11-2 and TRBJ1-1, with a weak D call TRBD1 (5 bases). The CDR3 has 15 amino acids. With 2 bases removed from V and 10 bases from J, the gap between germline ends came to 20 bases. The germline V gene has CDR1 SGHAT and CDR2 FQNNGV. CDR3 DNA: TGTGCCAGCAGCTTACCTGGGACCCTCGCGAGTACAGCTTTCTTT. Its translation is CASSLPGTLASTAFF.

This clonotype was detected many times. J is TRBJ1-2 and V is TRBV4-2, with 7 nucleotides matching TRBD1. Trimming took 4 bases from V and 0 from J; bases not matched to a gene: 2. The CDR3 consists of 14 residues. Per the germline V gene, CDR1 is LGHNA and CDR2 is YNFKEQ. CDR3 sequence: CASSPDRSNYGYTF. The CDR3 coding sequence is TGTGCCAGCAGCCCGGACAGGTCTAACTATGGCTACACCTTC.

This clonotype was picked up many times. The chain recombines TRBV5-1 with TRBJ1-1, with TRBD1 matching over 8 bases. The CDR3 is 17 amino acids. V shed 0 bases and J 5 bases; nucleotides not matched to a gene: 12. Germline CDR1 and CDR2: SGHRS and YFSETQ. The CDR3 sequence is CASSLVRGRIPTTEAFF. Here the CDR3 DNA reads TGCGCCAGCAGCTTGGTCAGGGGGCGCATCCCGACGACTGAAGCTTTCTTT.